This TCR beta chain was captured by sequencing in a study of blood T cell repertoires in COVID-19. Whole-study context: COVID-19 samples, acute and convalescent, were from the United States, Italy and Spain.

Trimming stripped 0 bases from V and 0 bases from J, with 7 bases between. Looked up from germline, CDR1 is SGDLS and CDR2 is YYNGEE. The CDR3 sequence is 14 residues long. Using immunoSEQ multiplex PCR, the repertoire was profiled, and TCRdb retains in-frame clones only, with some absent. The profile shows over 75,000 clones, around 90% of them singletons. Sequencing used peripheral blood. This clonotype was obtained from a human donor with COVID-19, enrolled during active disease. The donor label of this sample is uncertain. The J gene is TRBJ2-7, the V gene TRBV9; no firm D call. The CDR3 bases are TGTGCCAGCAGCGTAGACCCGAGCTCCTACGAGCAGTACTTC. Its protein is CASSVDPSSYEQYF.